This record covers a single T cell receptor beta chain. The data belong to a study of cytomegalovirus exposure and HLA in healthy donors. Germline lookup yields CDR1 SGHRS and CDR2 YFSETQ. Trimming pared 5 bases from V and 1 base from J, leaving 9 bases between. The CDR3 totals 13 residues. Profiled with immunoSEQ multiplex PCR; TCRdb holds only in-frame clones, not every one. This table holds 110,000 to 150,000 clones, 85% to 90% found once. The chain employs TRBV5-1 and TRBJ1-1; D gene unclear. The material sequenced was PBMCs. The receptor was derived from a young woman in good health and CMV-seropositive. CDR3 coding DNA: TGCGCCAGCAGGTCCTCGGGGAACACTGAAGCTTTCTTT. This codes for CASRSSGNTEAFF.